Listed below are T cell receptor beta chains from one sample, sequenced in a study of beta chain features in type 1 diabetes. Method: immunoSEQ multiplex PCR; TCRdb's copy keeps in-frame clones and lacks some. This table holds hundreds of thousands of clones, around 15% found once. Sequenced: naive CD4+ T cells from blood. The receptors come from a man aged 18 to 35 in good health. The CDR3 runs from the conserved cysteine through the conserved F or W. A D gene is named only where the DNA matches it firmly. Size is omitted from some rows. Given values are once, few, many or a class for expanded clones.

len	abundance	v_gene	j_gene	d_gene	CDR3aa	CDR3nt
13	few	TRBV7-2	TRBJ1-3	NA	CASSPVSGNTIYF	TGTGCCAGCAGTCCGGTCTCTGGAAACACCATATATTTT
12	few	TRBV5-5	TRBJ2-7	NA	CASSLVYYEQYF	TGTGCCAGCAGCTTGGTCTACTACGAGCAGTACTTC
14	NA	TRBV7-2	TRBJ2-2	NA	CASRAGTRRGELFF	TGTGCCAGCAGGGCCGGGACTCGGAGGGGGGAGCTGTTTTTT
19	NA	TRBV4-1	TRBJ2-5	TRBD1	CASSQGRQGRLGLGGTQYF	TGCGCCAGCAGCCAAGGGAGACAGGGGCGCCTTGGGCTGGGAGGGACCCAGTACTTC
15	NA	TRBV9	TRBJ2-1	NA	CASSVGSSVSGEQFF	TGTGCCAGCAGCGTAGGATCCAGCGTGAGCGGAGAGCAGTTCTTC
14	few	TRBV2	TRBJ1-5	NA	CASRGGGGNQPQHF	TGTGCCAGCAGAGGGGGTGGGGGCAATCAGCCCCAGCATTTT
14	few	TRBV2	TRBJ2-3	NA	CASSVVRVTDTQYF	TGTGCCAGCAGTGTGGTCAGGGTGACAGATACGCAGTATTTT
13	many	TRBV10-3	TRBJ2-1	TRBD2	CAIRASGSYEQFF	TGTGCCATCAGAGCTAGCGGGAGCTATGAGCAGTTCTTC
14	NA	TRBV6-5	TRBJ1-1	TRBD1	CASSRQGRLTEAFF	TGTGCCAGCAGTCGACAGGGGAGGCTCACTGAAGCTTTCTTT
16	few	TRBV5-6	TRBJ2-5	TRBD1	CASSFGAAGGRKTQYF	TGTGCCAGCAGCTTCGGGGCGGCAGGGGGCAGGAAGACCCAGTACTTC
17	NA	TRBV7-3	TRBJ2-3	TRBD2	CASSLGLRLADTDTQYF	TGTGCCAGCAGCTTAGGTCTGAGGCTAGCGGACACAGATACGCAGTATTTT
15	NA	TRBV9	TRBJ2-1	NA	CASSVESSRRSEQFF	TGTGCCAGCAGCGTAGAGTCTAGCAGGAGGAGTGAGCAGTTCTTC
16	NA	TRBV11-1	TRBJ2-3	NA	CASSFGQSSSTDTQYF	TGTGCCAGCAGCTTCGGGCAATCGTCTAGCACAGATACGCAGTATTTT
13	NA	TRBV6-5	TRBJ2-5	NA	CASRKTGRETQYF	TGTGCCAGCAGAAAAACAGGGAGAGAGACCCAGTACTTC
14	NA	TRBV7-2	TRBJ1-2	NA	CASSQVKTNYGYTF	TGTGCCAGCAGCCAAGTAAAGACTAACTATGGCTACACCTTC
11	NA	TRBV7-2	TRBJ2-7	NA	CASSFLGEQYF	TGTGCCAGCAGCTTCCTCGGCGAGCAGTACTTC
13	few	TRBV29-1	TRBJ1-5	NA	CSVEVDQGRPQHF	TGCAGCGTTGAAGTTGATCAGGGGCGGCCCCAGCATTTT
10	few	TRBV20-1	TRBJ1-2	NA	CSGSGSGYTF	TGCAGTGGGTCAGGGAGTGGCTACACCTTC
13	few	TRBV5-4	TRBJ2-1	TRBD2	CASSGGGYNEQFF	TGTGCCAGCAGTGGCGGGGGCTACAATGAGCAGTTCTTC
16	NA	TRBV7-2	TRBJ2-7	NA	CASSLFLGTGSYEQYF	TGTGCCAGCAGCTTGTTTTTGGGGACCGGCTCCTACGAGCAGTACTTC
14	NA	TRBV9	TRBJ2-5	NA	CASSVPGRGETQYF	TGTGCCAGCAGCGTACCCGGGAGAGGGGAGACCCAGTACTTC
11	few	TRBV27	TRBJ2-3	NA	CASSLFDTQYF	TGTGCCAGCAGTTTATTTGATACGCAGTATTTT
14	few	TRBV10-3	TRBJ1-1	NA	CAISAPGRGTEAFF	TGTGCCATCAGTGCCCCAGGGCGCGGTACTGAAGCTTTCTTT
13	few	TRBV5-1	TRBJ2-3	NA	CASSLAGTDTQYF	TGCGCCAGCAGCTTGGCAGGGACAGATACGCAGTATTTT
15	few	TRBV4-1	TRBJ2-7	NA	CASSQLVALPWKQYF	TGCGCCAGCAGCCAATTGGTCGCTTTACCCTGGAAGCAGTACTTC
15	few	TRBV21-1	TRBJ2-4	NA	CASSAAIGTKDIQYF	TGTGCCAGCAGCGCAGCGATCGGAACCAAGGACATTCAGTACTTC
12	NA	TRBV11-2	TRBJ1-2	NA	CASSLGIYGYTF	TGTGCCAGCAGCTTGGGGATCTATGGCTACACCTTC
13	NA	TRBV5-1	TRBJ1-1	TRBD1	CASSARGLTEAFF	TGCGCCAGCAGCGCCAGGGGGCTCACTGAAGCTTTCTTT
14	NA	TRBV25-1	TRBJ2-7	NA	CASSELGTSLEQYF	TGTGCCAGCAGTGAATTAGGGACATCCCTCGAGCAGTACTTC
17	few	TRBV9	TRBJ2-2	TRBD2	CASSVGRGGWNTGELFF	TGTGCCAGCAGCGTAGGCCGGGGAGGGTGGAACACCGGGGAGCTGTTTTTT
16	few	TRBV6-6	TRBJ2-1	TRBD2	CASSSDTGLGRNEQFF	TGTGCCAGCAGTTCAGACACGGGACTAGGTCGAAATGAGCAGTTCTTC
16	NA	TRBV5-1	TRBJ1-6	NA	CASSPGPEAYNSPLHF	TGCGCCAGCAGCCCAGGACCGGAGGCCTATAATTCACCCCTCCACTTT
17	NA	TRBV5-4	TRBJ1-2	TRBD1	CASSRTGGVTTSYGYTF	TGTGCCAGCAGCCGGACAGGGGGTGTGACTACTTCCTATGGCTACACCTTC
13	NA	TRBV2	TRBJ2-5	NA	CASSGGAWETQYF	TGTGCCAGCAGTGGGGGGGCCTGGGAGACCCAGTACTTC
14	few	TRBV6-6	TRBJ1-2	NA	CASSYSRGGYGYTF	TGTGCCAGCAGTTACTCGAGGGGAGGCTATGGCTACACCTTC
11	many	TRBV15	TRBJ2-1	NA	CATSRDREQFF	TGTGCCACCAGCAGAGACAGAGAGCAGTTCTTC
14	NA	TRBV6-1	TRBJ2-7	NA	CASSEVGGRSEQYF	TGTGCCAGCAGTGAAGTCGGGGGACGGAGTGAGCAGTACTTC
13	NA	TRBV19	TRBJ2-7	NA	CASSLRTAYEQYF	TGTGCCAGTAGTCTCAGGACAGCCTACGAGCAGTACTTC